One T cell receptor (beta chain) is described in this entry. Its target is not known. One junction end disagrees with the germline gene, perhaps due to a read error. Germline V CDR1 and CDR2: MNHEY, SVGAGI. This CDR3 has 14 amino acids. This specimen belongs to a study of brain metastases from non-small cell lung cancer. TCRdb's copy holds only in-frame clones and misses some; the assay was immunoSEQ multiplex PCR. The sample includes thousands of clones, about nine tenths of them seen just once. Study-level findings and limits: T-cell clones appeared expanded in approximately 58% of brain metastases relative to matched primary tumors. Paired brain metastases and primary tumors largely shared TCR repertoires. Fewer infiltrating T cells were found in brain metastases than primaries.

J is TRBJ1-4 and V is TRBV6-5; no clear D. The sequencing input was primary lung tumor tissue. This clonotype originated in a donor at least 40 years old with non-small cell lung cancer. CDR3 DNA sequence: TGTGCCAGCAGTCCAGGTGCAACTAATGAAAGACTGTTTTTT. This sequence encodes CASSPGATNERLFF.